This TCR beta chain was sequenced in a study of identifying expanded T cells in peripheral blood. Collection occurred without any documented infections or immune events in donors. Points on this clone: Antigen unknown.

Assay used: immunoSEQ multiplex PCR; TCRdb lists only in-frame clones, some missing. This table has some 130,000 clones, around 88% appearing once. The study, taken as a whole, reports: Across healthy donors, higher total template counts meant significantly greater approximately two-week count variance.

Trimming took 6 bases from V and 2 from J; bases not matched to a gene: 4. The CDR3 sequence is 14 residues long. Germline loops: CDR1 SNHLY, CDR2 FYNNEI. Sequencing was done on a sample of blood. The TCR was taken from a person between 18 and 75 years old in good health. V usage is TRBV2 and J usage is TRBJ1-5, with TRBD1 identical over 7 bases. This chain's CDR3 is CASRYDRGNQPQHF. CDR3 nucleotide sequence: TGTGCCAGCAGATATGACAGGGGCAATCAGCCCCAGCATTTT.